This passage covers 10 T cell receptor beta chains from one sample sequenced in a study of blood T cell repertoires in COVID-19. Clones were sequenced by immunoSEQ multiplex PCR, and TCRdb holds only the in-frame ones, with some missing. The repertoire has 390,000 or so clones, more than 80% of them found once; the top ten carry less than 3.5%. Sequencing input: peripheral blood. Receptors originate from a woman aged 30 to 39 with COVID-19, enrolled during active disease.

The chain couples TRBV28 to TRBJ2-3; D is possibly TRBD2 (6 bases). This CDR3 contains 14 residues. The V gene's germline CDR1 is MDHEN and CDR2 SYDVKM. Trimming removed 6 bases from V and 2 bases from J, with 12 bases in between. The CDR3 DNA reads TGTGCCAGCAGGGAGAGCGGGCCCACAGATACGCAGTATTTT. This translates into CASRESGPTDTQYF.

The chain recombines TRBV6-5 with TRBJ2-2; 8 positions agree with TRBD1. From germline, CDR1 is MNHEY and CDR2 SVGAGI. Trimming removed 2 bases from V and 5 bases from J; junction bases left unmatched: 4. There are 15 residues in the CDR3. CDR3 in DNA: TGTGCCAGCAGTTACGAGTACAGGGGGACCGGGGAGCTGTTTTTT. Translated: CASSYEYRGTGELFF.

This chain links TRBV29-1 with TRBJ2-5; 10 nucleotides align to TRBD1. V trimming: 4 bases; J trimming: 5 bases; junction bases outside the gene matches: 16. This CDR3 region has 17 residues. Looked up from germline, CDR1 is SQVTM and CDR2 is ANQGSEA. CDR3 sequence: CSVAVRGGDRGGETQYF. As DNA, the CDR3 is TGCAGCGTTGCCGTCCGGGGAGGGGACAGGGGAGGTGAGACCCAGTACTTC.

The chain couples TRBV21-1 to TRBJ1-1. TRBV21-1 is a recognized pseudogene. This CDR3 region has 20 residues. CDR3 in amino acids: CASSKPTSLPGSLKDTEAFF. CDR3 bases: TGTGCCAGCAGCAAACCGACCTCACTTCCGGGATCCCTAAAGGACACTGAAGCTTTCTTT.

The chain employs TRBV29-1 and TRBJ2-1; TRBD2 matches 9 bases. The CDR3 sequence is 14 residues long. The J segment lost 4 bases and the V segment lost 3 bases, leaving 4 bases of the junction unmatched. CDR1 is SQVTM, CDR2 ANQGSEA, per germline. The CDR3 here is CSVEGGRDYNEQFF. The DNA of the CDR3 is TGCAGCGTTGAGGGCGGGAGGGATTACAATGAGCAGTTCTTC.

This sequence joins TRBV11-3 and TRBJ1-1; possibly TRBD1 for D (5 bases). Trimming removed 3 bases from V and 4 bases from J, with 18 bases in between. The CDR3 contains 16 residues. Germline V gene sequence: CDR1 SGHNT, CDR2 YENEEA. In DNA, the CDR3 is TGTGCCAGCAGCTTGGCTGGGTTTGGAACAGGCACTGAAGCTTTCTTT. Residues: CASSLAGFGTGTEAFF.

CDR3 sequence: CASSPRSGSEQYV. In DNA, the CDR3 is TGTGCCAGCTCACCACGGTCGGGGAGCGAGCAGTACGTC. The J gene is TRBJ2-7, the V gene TRBV18; the D gene is possibly TRBD2 (5 bases). CDR1 is KGHSH and CDR2 is LQKENI in the germline V gene. The CDR3 runs 13 residues. The germline V and J ends were trimmed by 1 base and 6 bases, with 10 bases remaining between them.

This clone was seen only a few times. This chain links TRBV11-2 with TRBJ2-5, with a weak D call TRBD2 (6 bases). Trimming stripped 6 bases from V and 7 bases from J, with 21 bases between. The CDR3 covers 15 residues. Germline V gene data show CDR1 as SGHAT and CDR2 as FQNNGV. CDR3 region: CASSSPRRDSPTQYF. CDR3 coding DNA: TGTGCCAGCAGTTCCCCTCGGCGGGACTCCCCGACCCAGTACTTC.

V and J are TRBV6-5 and TRBJ2-5; possible D gene TRBD2, 6 bases. Germline loops: CDR1 MNHEY, CDR2 SVGAGI. The CDR3 totals 13 residues. Trimming took 1 base from V and 4 from J, leaving 7 bases between them. This CDR3 is CASSYLGGETQYF. CDR3 bases: TGTGCCAGCAGTTACTTGGGGGGAGAGACCCAGTACTTC.

The J gene is TRBJ2-1, the V gene TRBV11-2; the D gene is possibly TRBD2 (7 bases). CDR3 length: 18 amino acids. V was clipped by 5 bases and J by 8 bases, with 28 bases between them. Germline V lookup: CDR1 SGHAT, CDR2 FQNNGV. Here the CDR3 reads CASSPSVPRRGLQYEQFF. In nucleotides, the CDR3 is TGTGCCAGCAGCCCTTCCGTACCACGGCGGGGGCTACAATATGAGCAGTTCTTC.